This TCR beta chain was identified during a study of T cell responses to AZD1222 COVID-19 vaccine. Analysis merged second doses at about 4 or about 12 weeks. Study-wide findings and caveats: Per reports, nearly half of all spike-specific TCRs target regions that are unmutated in variants. Vaccine-related CD4 TCRs covered spike, predominating at 160-218 and 743-854. Seropositivity was recorded at baseline in only a handful of AZD1222 recipients.

Germline CDR1 is SGHRS and CDR2 is YFSETQ. V lost 7 bases and J lost 1, with 14 bases in between. The CDR3 extends over 14 amino acids. Profiling relied on immunoSEQ multiplex PCR, and the TCRdb table lists in-frame clones only, not all of them. Of more than 80,000 clones listed, 70% to 90% are singletons. To note about this clone: Its antigen is not known.

The receptor comes from an adult who received the AZD1222 COVID-19 vaccine. The specimen comprised peripheral blood, sampled 28 days after the second AZD1222 dose. The chain uses TRBV5-1 and TRBJ1-1; perhaps TRBD1 as D (6 bases). The CDR3 protein is CASSSEGGNTEAFF. The CDR3 bases are TGCGCCAGCTCGAGCGAAGGGGGGAACACTGAAGCTTTCTTT.